This T cell receptor (beta chain) came from a study of OX40 agonist ivuxolimab in advanced cancers. Across the study: The study reported partial responses in three patients: one hepatocellular carcinoma, two cutaneous melanoma.

The V and J ends lost 6 bases and 11 bases respectively, with 14 bases between them. This CDR3 region has 12 residues. The germline V gene has CDR1 LNHDA and CDR2 SQIVND (reference sequence). Study-wide results and caveats: Expanded clones tended on average to be more numerous among CD8+ T cells than CD4+. Circulating CD4+ and CD8+ T cells showed clonal expansion by week 6 at 0.1 to 3.0 mg/kg. Compared with others, partial responders at 0.1-3.0 mg/kg displayed clonal expansion among the lowest.

Measured with immunoSEQ multiplex PCR; TCRdb has only the in-frame clones, and not every one. This sample has around 140,000 clones, with just over 90% found just once. With respect to this clone: As yet, its antigen is unknown.

The V and J genes are TRBV19 and TRBJ1-5; possibly TRBD1 for D (5 bases). The starting material was CD4+ or CD8+ T cells sorted from blood, obtained in a trial of the OX40 agonist ivuxolimab. The receptor's source is an adult with an advanced solid tumor such as melanoma, head and neck, liver or kidney cancer. The CDR3 nucleotides are TGTGCCAGTAGCTCGATGGGGGGGGCCCAGCATTTT. Its translation is CASSSMGGAQHF.